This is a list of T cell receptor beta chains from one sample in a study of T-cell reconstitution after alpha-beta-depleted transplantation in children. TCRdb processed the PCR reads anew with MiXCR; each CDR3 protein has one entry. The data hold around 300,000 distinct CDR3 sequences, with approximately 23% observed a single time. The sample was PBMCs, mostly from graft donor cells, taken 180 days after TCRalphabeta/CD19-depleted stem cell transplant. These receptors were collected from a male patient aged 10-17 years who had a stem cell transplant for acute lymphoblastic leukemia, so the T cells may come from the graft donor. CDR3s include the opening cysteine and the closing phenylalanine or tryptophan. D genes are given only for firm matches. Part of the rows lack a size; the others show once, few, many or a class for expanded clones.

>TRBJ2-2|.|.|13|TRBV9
CASRGRNTGELFF
TGTGCCAGCAGGGGACGAAACACCGGGGAGCTGTTTTTT
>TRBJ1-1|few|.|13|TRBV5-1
CASSPNKHTEAFF
TGCGCCAGCAGCCCGAACAAGCACACTGAAGCTTTCTTT
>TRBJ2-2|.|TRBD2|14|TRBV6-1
CATGSGRNTGELFF
TGTGCCACCGGGAGCGGGAGGAACACCGGGGAGCTGTTTTTT
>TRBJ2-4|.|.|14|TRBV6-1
CASSTVRGADIQYF
TGTGCCAGCAGCACCGTCCGGGGAGCGGACATTCAGTACTTC
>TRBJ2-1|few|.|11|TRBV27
CASSFTNEQFF
TGTGCCAGCAGTTTCACCAATGAGCAGTTCTTC
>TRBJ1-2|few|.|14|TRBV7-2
CASSLSGHRYGYTF
TGTGCCAGCAGCTTGTCAGGGCATCGCTATGGCTACACCTTC
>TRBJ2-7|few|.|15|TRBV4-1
CASSHAGTVFYEQYF
TGCGCCAGCAGCCACGCCGGGACCGTCTTCTACGAGCAGTACTTC
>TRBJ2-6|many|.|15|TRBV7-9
CASSPRSAGANVLTF
TGTGCCAGCAGCCCCCGCAGCGCCGGGGCCAACGTCCTGACTTTC
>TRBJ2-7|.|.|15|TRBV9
CASRSEEPLAYEQYF
TGTGCCAGCAGGTCCGAGGAACCGTTGGCCTACGAGCAGTACTTC
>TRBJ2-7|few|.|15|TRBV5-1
CASSLEAGFSYEQYF
TGCGCCAGCAGCTTGGAGGCGGGATTCTCCTACGAGCAGTACTTC
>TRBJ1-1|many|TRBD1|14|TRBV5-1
CASSWTGSNTEAFF
TGCGCCAGCAGCTGGACAGGATCGAACACTGAAGCTTTCTTT
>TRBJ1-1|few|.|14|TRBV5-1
CASSFEGGLTEAFF
TGCGCCAGCAGCTTTGAGGGGGGACTCACTGAAGCTTTCTTT
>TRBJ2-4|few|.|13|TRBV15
CATSSVGFGIQYF
TGTGCCACCAGCAGTGTAGGGTTCGGCATTCAGTACTTC
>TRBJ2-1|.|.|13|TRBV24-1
CATSAQVHNEQFF
TGTGCCACCAGTGCACAGGTACACAATGAGCAGTTCTTC
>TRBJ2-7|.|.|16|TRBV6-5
CASSYGTSRLPYEQYF
TGTGCCAGCAGTTACGGGACCTCTCGCCTTCCCTACGAGCAGTACTTC
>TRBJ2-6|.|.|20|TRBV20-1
CSARAGGTPDQGSGANVLTF
TGCAGTGCTAGAGCAGGGGGGACTCCCGACCAAGGCTCTGGGGCCAACGTCCTGACTTTC
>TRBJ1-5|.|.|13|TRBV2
CASSEQGPQPQHF
TGTGCCAGCAGTGAACAGGGGCCTCAGCCCCAGCATTTT
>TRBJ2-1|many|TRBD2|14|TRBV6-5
CASSSGLAGNEQFF
TGTGCCAGCAGTTCGGGACTAGCGGGTAATGAGCAGTTCTTC
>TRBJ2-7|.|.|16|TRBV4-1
CASSQDLGTPPYEQYF
TGCGCCAGCAGCCAAGATCTCGGGACTCCACCCTACGAGCAGTACTTC
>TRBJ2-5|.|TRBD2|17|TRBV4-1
CASSHYPASGRGETQYF
TGCGCCAGCAGCCATTATCCAGCTAGCGGGAGGGGTGAGACCCAGTACTTC
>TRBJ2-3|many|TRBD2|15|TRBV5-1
CASSETSGGRDTQYF
TGCGCCAGCAGCGAAACTAGCGGTGGACGGGATACGCAGTATTTT